These T cell receptor beta chains were read from a single sample in a study of response to subunit inactivated influenza vaccine. TCRdb used MiXCR to reprocess the RT-PCR reads, holding one entry per CDR3 protein. This table holds roughly 500,000 distinct CDR3 sequences, 25% found once. The source was CD4+ T cells sorted from PBMCs, collected 5 days after vaccination. The origin of the receptors is a middle-aged man who received an inactivated influenza vaccine. The CDR3 runs from the conserved cysteine through the conserved F or W. Each record gives: J gene, D gene, clone size, V gene, CDR3 DNA, CDR3 protein. A D gene is named only where the DNA matches it firmly. Clone size is shown for a subset of rows, as once, few, many or a class of expanded clone.

TRBJ2-1 TRBD2 NA TRBV5-1 TGCGCCAGCAGCCCCCGGACCTTAGCGGGGGATTACAATGAGCAGTTCTTC CASSPRTLAGDYNEQFF
TRBJ2-4 TRBD1 NA TRBV20-1 TGCAGTGCTGGACAGGGGGCTGGGATTCAGTACTTC CSAGQGAGIQYF
TRBJ2-7 TRBD2 NA TRBV12-3/TRBV12-4 TGTGCCAGCAGGGGACTAGCGGGAAGGAGCTCCTACGAGCAGTACTTC CASRGLAGRSSYEQYF
TRBJ2-1 NA NA TRBV28 TGTGCCAGCAGACCCGGACCACGCTACAATGAGCAGTTCTTC CASRPGPRYNEQFF
TRBJ2-3 TRBD2 NA TRBV27 TGTGCCAGCAGTTTAAAGCCCCCTCGGGAGGGGGTCAGTACAGATACGCAGTATTTT CASSLKPPREGVSTDTQYF
TRBJ1-2 NA NA TRBV5-1 TGCGCCAGCAGCTTGGGGGTCGTGGGCGACTATGGCTACACCTTC CASSLGVVGDYGYTF
TRBJ1-1 NA few TRBV10-1 TGCGCCAGCAGTGAAGGACATCTGAACACTGAAGCTTTCTTT CASSEGHLNTEAFF
TRBJ2-2 NA NA TRBV19 TGTGCCAGTAGTCATACAAATCGCCCCGGGGAGCTGTTTTTT CASSHTNRPGELFF
TRBJ2-5 NA NA TRBV12-3/TRBV12-4 TGTGCCAGCAGAAGTCAGGGTCTGGGGACCCAGTACTTC CASRSQGLGTQYF
TRBJ2-7 NA few TRBV10-3 TGTGCCATCAGTGAGTCGAGGGGGGACGAGCAGTACTTC CAISESRGDEQYF
TRBJ2-3 NA NA TRBV5-6 TGTGCCAGCAACTTGACAACCACAGATACGCAGTATTTT CASNLTTTDTQYF
TRBJ2-2 TRBD2 few TRBV7-8 TGTGCCAGCAGCTCCCCCCGGGCTAGCGGGGTGTACACCGGGGAGCTGTTTTTT CASSSPRASGVYTGELFF
TRBJ2-1 NA NA TRBV7-2 TGTGCCAGCAGAACACCGGGACGTATGAAGAATGAGCAGTTCTTC CASRTPGRMKNEQFF
TRBJ2-1 TRBD1 once TRBV5-1 TGCGCCAGCAGCCTCACAGGGGGCATTGAGCAGTTCTTC CASSLTGGIEQFF
TRBJ2-6 NA once TRBV5-1 TGCGCCAGCAGCTTGGAGGGCACAACTACTGGGGCCAACGTCCTGACTTTC CASSLEGTTTGANVLTF
TRBJ2-7 TRBD1 NA TRBV7-6 TGTGCCAGCACCAGGGGGGGACAGGGCTCCTACGAGCAGTACTTC CASTRGGQGSYEQYF
TRBJ2-5 NA few TRBV7-9 TGTGCCAGCAGCTTGCAGGGGACTGGTTTAGGAGAGACCCAGTACTTC CASSLQGTGLGETQYF
TRBJ2-1 TRBD1 many TRBV18 TGTGCCAGCTCCGGGACAGGGGGCGGAAATGAGCAGTTCTTC CASSGTGGGNEQFF
TRBJ1-2 TRBD1 few TRBV10-3 TGTGCCATCAGTGAGTCGGACAGGGGAAACTATGGCTACACCTTC CAISESDRGNYGYTF
TRBJ2-3 NA few TRBV7-6 TGTGCCAGCAGCTTACAATTACGAGATACGCAGTATTTT CASSLQLRDTQYF
TRBJ2-5 TRBD2 NA TRBV3-1 TGTGCCAGCAGTCTTATTAGCGGGGGGGCCAGTGATGAGACCCAGTACTTC CASSLISGGASDETQYF
TRBJ2-7 TRBD2 NA TRBV20-1 TGCAGTGCTAGCTCGCGGACTAGCTACTACGAGCAGTACTTC CSASSRTSYYEQYF
TRBJ1-1 TRBD1 NA TRBV6-5 TGTGCCAGCAGTTACGACAGGGTGAACACTGAAGCTTTCTTT CASSYDRVNTEAFF
TRBJ2-7 TRBD2 many TRBV10-3 TGTGCCATCAGTGAAGCGGGGAGACTTTCCTACGAGCAGTACTTC CAISEAGRLSYEQYF
TRBJ2-5 TRBD1 NA TRBV7-2 TGTGCCAGCAGCTGGAACAGGGGGCAAGAGACCCAGTACTTC CASSWNRGQETQYF
TRBJ2-5 NA NA TRBV7-2 TGTGCCAGCAGCACTGGACTGGTCCAAGAGACCCAGTACTTC CASSTGLVQETQYF
TRBJ2-5 TRBD1 few TRBV7-2 TGTGCCAGCAGTTGGGACAGGCCTCCCCAAGAGACCCAGTACTTC CASSWDRPPQETQYF
TRBJ1-2 NA few TRBV12-3/TRBV12-4 TGTGCCAGCAGTTTGAGTCCCTCTAGAGGCTACACCTTC CASSLSPSRGYTF
TRBJ2-6 TRBD1 NA TRBV20-1 TGCAGTGCTATCAACAGGGGCGCAGCTCCTGGGGCCAACGTCCTGACTTTC CSAINRGAAPGANVLTF
TRBJ1-5 NA few TRBV12-3/TRBV12-4 TGTGCCAGCAGGGACGATCTCGGCCATCAGCCCCAGCATTTT CASRDDLGHQPQHF
TRBJ1-5 NA NA TRBV2 TGTGCCAGCAGTGCAAGCAATCAGCCCCAGCATTTT CASSASNQPQHF
TRBJ2-2 NA NA TRBV6-2/TRBV6-3 TGTGCCAGCAGGCGGACCTGGATGAACACCGGGGAGCTGTTTTTT CASRRTWMNTGELFF
TRBJ2-6 NA NA TRBV7-3 TGTGCCAGCAGCTTACAGGGGCGGGGGGCCAACGTCCTGACTTTC CASSLQGRGANVLTF
TRBJ1-2 NA NA TRBV4-1 TGCGCCAGCAGCCAAGATCGCCGGCGGGGCGTCTATGGCTACACCTTC CASSQDRRRGVYGYTF
TRBJ2-1 NA NA TRBV7-8 TGTGCCAGCAGCGCCCGATTAGCCTCGAACGGGAATGAGCAGTTCTTC CASSARLASNGNEQFF
TRBJ2-1 NA NA TRBV7-9 TGTGCCAGCAGACTAGACAGTAAACTCCGGTACAATGAGCAGTTCTTC CASRLDSKLRYNEQFF
TRBJ2-7 NA few TRBV12-3/TRBV12-4 TGTGCCAGCAGTTTAGACGTGACTCTATCCTACGAGCAGTACTTC CASSLDVTLSYEQYF
TRBJ2-7 NA NA TRBV28 TGTGCCAGCCGTGGGACGGTGAGCTCCTACGAGCAGTACTTC CASRGTVSSYEQYF
TRBJ2-1 NA NA TRBV4-3 TGCGCCAGCAGCCCTAATCATAACCCCCCTTACAATGAGCAGTTCTTC CASSPNHNPPYNEQFF
TRBJ2-1 NA NA TRBV5-1 TGCGCCAGCAGCGATGGCACGCTCGACCAACGACAGTTCTTC CASSDGTLDQRQFF
TRBJ2-1 NA few TRBV11-2 TGTGCCAGCAGCCCCTCAGGGGTGTGGAGGGAGCAGTTCTTC CASSPSGVWREQFF
TRBJ2-7 TRBD1 NA TRBV28 TGTGCCAGCAGTTCCCTGACAGGGGAAGAGTACTTC CASSSLTGEEYF
TRBJ1-6 TRBD1 NA TRBV20-1 TGCAGTTTAACAGGGGTATCCTATAATTCACCCCTCCACTTT CSLTGVSYNSPLHF